This TCR beta chain was retrieved from a study of CD8+ T cells in alopecia areata. Study summary: Treatment comprised oral tofacitinib, 5 to 10 mg twice daily, in treated patients.

Study-level findings and limits: For lesional scalp, especially alopecia totalis/universalis, clonality was higher than in normal scalp. Expanded CD8+ clones among the top 100, and scalp clonality, were significantly decreased by tofacitinib.

Note on this clone: Antigen unknown.

Extracted RNA was reverse transcribed, and the resulting cDNA served as sequencing template. The assay was immunoSEQ multiplex PCR, and TCRdb's table has in-frame clones only and misses some. In the table there are more than 95,000 clones, about three fifths of which are singletons. V lost 1 base and J 5 bases, leaving 10 bases between the germline ends. The germline V gene encodes CDR1 SGHTA and CDR2 FQGNSA. The CDR3 length is 14 residues. The treatment is: oral pan-JAK inhibitor, 5-10 mg twice daily. Specimens obtained from alopecia areata patients comprised lesional scalp punch biopsies and peripheral blood.

The V call is TRBV7-2, the J call TRBJ2-3; D is uncertain. Here the sequenced sample was CD8+ T cells sorted from blood, taken at week 4, from a patient treated with tofacitinib. This clonotype was sampled from a human donor with alopecia areata. This chain's CDR3 is CASSLDTPLDTQYF. DNA of the CDR3: TGTGCCAGCAGCTTAGACACCCCCCTAGATACGCAGTATTTT.